These 30 T cell receptor beta chains came from one sample sequenced in a study of blood T cells in healthy people across ages. Sample-barcoded 5' priming and a J-beta primer mix drove a second PCR of roughly 6 to 12 cycles. TCRdb processed the 5' RACE reads anew with MiXCR; each CDR3 protein has one entry. The profile shows 850,000 to 1,000,000 distinct CDR3 sequences, around 49% of them singletons. The sample consisted of blood. The receptor source for this set is a man aged 25-45 years in good health.

The V gene is TRBV7-9, the J gene TRBJ2-1; D tentatively fits TRBD1 or TRBD2 (5 bases each). Germline V gene lookup returns CDR1 SEHNR and CDR2 FQNEAQ (reference sequence). Trimming stripped 1 base from V and 8 bases from J, with 9 bases between. This CDR3 is built from 13 residues. This CDR3 is CASSLGGYHEQFF. The CDR3 DNA reads TGTGCCAGCAGCTTAGGGGGGTACCATGAGCAGTTCTTC.

For the CDR3, the DNA is TGTGCCAGCAGTGGGCACAATTCGGATGAGCAGTTCTTC. Its protein is CASSGHNSDEQFF. The chain recombines TRBV6-4 with TRBJ2-1; D is uncertain. Trimming removed 4 bases from V and 8 bases from J, with 12 bases in between. Germline values: CDR1 MRHNA, CDR2 SNTAGT. The CDR3 consists of 13 residues.

This chain joins TRBV4-1 and TRBJ2-1; D remains ambiguous. Between the trimmed V and J ends, which lost 1 base and 5 bases, there was a span of 9 bases. CDR1 is MGHRA and CDR2 is YSYEKL in the germline V gene. The CDR3 length is 14 residues. In DNA, the CDR3 is TGCGCCAGCAGCCAAGGTCCCGGAAACAATGAGCAGTTCTTC. It specifies CASSQGPGNNEQFF.

This clonotype was picked up many times. This rearrangement joins TRBV3-1 to TRBJ2-1; D is unresolved. Germline V gene lookup returns CDR1 LGHDT and CDR2 YNNKEL (reference sequence). Trimming pared 2 bases from V and 12 bases from J, leaving 11 bases between. The CDR3 spans 12 residues. As DNA, the CDR3 is TGTGCCAGCAGCCAAAAATCCACAAGGCAGTTCTTC. It translates to CASSQKSTRQFF.

The V and J genes are TRBV19 and TRBJ1-2, with D perhaps TRBD1 (5 bases). The CDR3 is made up of 16 amino acids. V was cut by 3 bases and J by 2 bases, with 16 bases left in between. Germline CDR1 and CDR2: LNHDA and SQIVND (reference sequence). CDR3 residues: CASSMAPLRANYGYTF. The CDR3 bases are TGTGCCAGTAGTATGGCCCCCCTCAGGGCGAACTATGGCTACACCTTC.

The genes are TRBV21-1 and TRBJ1-5. TRBV21-1 is described as a pseudogene. The CDR3 totals 11 residues. CDR3 nucleotides: TGTGCCAGCACCATAGATCAGCCCCAGCATTTT. Residues: CASTIDQPQHF.

This clonotype showed up just a few times. The chain has TRBV5-6 and TRBJ2-3, with 7 nucleotides matching TRBD2. The V segment lost 0 bases and the J segment 2 bases; nucleotides outside the gene matches: 6. The V gene's germline CDR1 is SGHDT and CDR2 YYEEEE. The CDR3 is made up of 16 amino acids. CDR3 DNA sequence: TGTGCCAGCAGCTTGGCCATTAGCGGGCTCACAGATACGCAGTATTTT. Protein product: CASSLAISGLTDTQYF.

This clonotype showed up just a few times. The chain uses TRBV3-1 and TRBJ1-4, with 7 nucleotides matching TRBD1. CDR1 is LGHDT and CDR2 is YNNKEL in the germline V gene (reference sequence). This CDR3 comprises 16 residues. Losses at the gene ends were 1 base for V and 8 bases for J; bases not matched to a gene: 10. The chain's CDR3 is CASSQGGTDLGEKLFF. As DNA, the CDR3 is TGTGCCAGCAGCCAAGGGGGGACAGACCTCGGGGAAAAACTGTTTTTT.

The chain has TRBV6-2 or TRBV6-3 and TRBJ2-1; no clear D gene. CDR3 size: 16 residues. V shed 9 bases and J shed 0 bases, with 18 bases lying between them. CDR1 is MNHEY and CDR2 is SVGEGT in the germline V gene. The CDR3 coding sequence is TGTGCCAGTCTTGGTCACGACCCAAGCTCCTACAATGAGCAGTTCTTC. Its protein is CASLGHDPSSYNEQFF.

The J gene is TRBJ2-5, the V gene TRBV6-1; 7 positions agree with TRBD2. V gave up 0 bases and J gave up 5 bases; unmatched junction bases: 6. The CDR3 runs 15 residues. Germline lookup yields CDR1 MNHNS and CDR2 SASEGT. The CDR3 sequence: CASSEAAAGMETQYF. CDR3 coding DNA: TGTGCCAGCAGTGAAGCTGCAGCGGGGATGGAGACCCAGTACTTC.

The chain combines TRBV20-1 with TRBJ2-3, with 13 positions matching TRBD2. This CDR3 has 15 residues. CDR1 is DFQATT, CDR2 SNEGSKA, per germline (reference sequence). V was clipped by 3 bases and J by 6 bases; unmatched bases: 6. The CDR3 here is CSASALAGGRDTQYF. The CDR3 region has the DNA TGCAGTGCTAGCGCACTAGCGGGGGGGAGGGATACGCAGTATTTT.

There are a few counts of this clonotype. V is TRBV29-1 and J is TRBJ2-1; D remains unclear. The CDR3 loop spans 12 amino acids. Looked up from germline, CDR1 is SQVTM and CDR2 is ANQGSEA. V was clipped by 3 bases and J by 8 bases, with 11 bases between them. The CDR3 loop reads CSVDPDWHEQFF. DNA for the CDR3: TGCAGCGTTGACCCCGATTGGCATGAGCAGTTCTTC.

V and J are TRBV4-1 and TRBJ1-4; D perhaps matches TRBD1 (6 bases). Trimming pared 4 bases from V and 2 bases from J, leaving 11 bases between. Germline loops: CDR1 MGHRA, CDR2 YSYEKL. CDR3 size: 15 residues. Written as DNA, the CDR3 is TGCGCCAGCAGCCGCACAGGGAGTACTAATGAAAAACTGTTTTTT. It encodes CASSRTGSTNEKLFF.

This clonotype was counted only a few times. This chain connects TRBV25-1 to TRBJ2-7, with D unresolved. Germline V gene data show CDR1 as MGHDK and CDR2 as SYGVNS. The CDR3 contains 11 residues. V lost 4 bases and J 6 bases, leaving 7 bases between the germline ends. The CDR3: CASSVVGEQYF. CDR3 DNA: TGTGCCAGCAGTGTAGTCGGCGAGCAGTACTTC.

The rearrangement joins TRBV20-1 to TRBJ2-3, with 10 nucleotides matching TRBD1. The CDR3 sequence is 15 residues long. Germline assignment: CDR1 DFQATT and CDR2 SNEGSKA (reference sequence). V was clipped by 5 bases and J by 2 bases; unmatched bases: 7. The CDR3 sequence is CSAARTGGSTDTQYF. For the CDR3, the DNA is TGCAGTGCTGCCCGGACAGGGGGGTCCACAGATACGCAGTATTTT.

This rearrangement joins TRBV4-1 to TRBJ1-5; the D is unclear. The CDR3 covers 15 residues. In germline, CDR1 is MGHRA, CDR2 YSYEKL. Trimming took 0 bases from V and 5 from J, leaving 11 bases between them. CDR3 sequence: CASSQETREDQPQHF. CDR3 DNA: TGCGCCAGCAGCCAAGAAACGAGGGAGGATCAGCCCCAGCATTTT.

This sequence joins TRBV4-1 and TRBJ2-5; 11 nucleotides line up with TRBD2. The DNA end is a closer match to TRBJ2-7, so the J assignment may be wrong. CDR1 MGHRA and CDR2 YSYEKL come from the germline V gene. The CDR3 totals 16 residues. CDR3 sequence: CASSHATIAGGHEQYF. The CDR3 DNA is TGCGCCAGCAGCCACGCAACAATAGCGGGGGGGCACGAGCAGTACTTC.

The rearrangement uses TRBV9 and TRBJ2-1; 12 nucleotides match TRBD2. The CDR3 has 17 amino acids. The V and J ends lost 5 bases and 10 bases, in that order; junction bases with no gene match: 16. Per the germline V gene, CDR1 is SGDLS and CDR2 is YYNGEE. CDR3 loop: CASSQTPTSGGRGEQFF. In DNA, the CDR3 is TGTGCCAGCAGTCAAACCCCCACTAGCGGGGGGAGGGGGGAGCAGTTCTTC.

This clonotype was recorded at least ten times. This chain uses TRBV5-1 with TRBJ1-2; 9 bases line up with TRBD1. The CDR3 length is 16 residues. V shed 0 bases and J 3 bases; nucleotides not matched to a gene: 6. The germline V gene encodes CDR1 SGHRS and CDR2 YFSETQ. The CDR3 bases are TGCGCCAGCAGCTTGGCCGAAGACAGGGGGGACTATGGCTACACCTTC. Protein product: CASSLAEDRGDYGYTF.

The chain uses TRBV11-2 and TRBJ2-1; a weak D match, TRBD1 (5 bases). V gave up 2 bases and J gave up 15 bases, with 14 bases separating them. The CDR3 loop spans 12 amino acids. Germline CDR1 SGHAT, CDR2 FQNNGV. The CDR3 region is CASSLSTAQSFF. DNA of the CDR3: TGTGCCAGCAGCTTATCGACAGCCCAATCGTTCTTC.

V usage is TRBV30 and J usage is TRBJ2-5, with 10 bases that match TRBD1. CDR3 length: 14 residues. Per the germline V gene, CDR1 is GTSNPN and CDR2 is SVGIG (reference sequence). The V segment lost 1 base and the J segment 5 bases; nucleotides outside the gene matches: 4. The DNA for the CDR3 is TGTGCCTGGAGTGCGGACAGGGGGACCGAGACCCAGTACTTC. Its translation is CAWSADRGTETQYF.

The chain carries TRBV3-1 and TRBJ1-2; TRBD1 is a possible D gene (6 bases). Germline V CDR1 and CDR2: LGHDT, YNNKEL (reference sequence). The germline V and J ends were trimmed by 0 bases and 6 bases, with 14 bases remaining between them. The CDR3 covers 15 residues. The CDR3 spells CASSQDQDSANGYTF. In DNA form, the CDR3 reads TGTGCCAGCAGCCAAGACCAGGACAGTGCCAATGGCTACACCTTC.

The chain links TRBV27 to TRBJ2-1; 11 bases are shared with TRBD2. CDR3 length: 17 residues. V lost 4 bases to trimming and J lost 5 bases; unmatched junction nucleotides: 10. The germline gives CDR1 MNHEY, CDR2 SMNVEV (reference sequence). The CDR3 spells CASSSLPGLAANNEQFF. The CDR3 nucleotides read TGTGCCAGCAGTTCCCTACCGGGACTAGCGGCCAACAATGAGCAGTTCTTC.

Comment on this clonotype: A read error may produce the germline difference seen at one junction end. The rearrangement uses TRBV6-5 and TRBJ2-4, with 8 bases fitting TRBD1. CDR3 length equals 15 residues. Germline CDR1 is MNHEY and CDR2 is SVGAGI. The CDR3 region is CASSYRGVDKNIQYF. Written as DNA, the CDR3 is TGCGCCAGCAGTTACAGGGGGGTCGACAAAAACATTCAGTACTTC.

With regard to this clonotype: This could be a read error, since a much larger clone is one nucleotide away. Because the CDR3 is missing its conserved closing phenylalanine or tryptophan, this is likely a read error. No DNA is shown, since the ends of the CDR3 on it are uncertain; the CDR3 is the one TCRdb lists. The chain uses TRBV1 and TRBJ2-7; the table calls TRBD1, which could not be checked here. TRBV1 is labeled a pseudogene. The CDR3 extends over 14 residues, inclusive of both ends. CDR3 in amino acids: CTSSLTRRGREQYI.

This clonotype has just a few counts. This chain joins TRBV24-1 and TRBJ1-5; perhaps TRBD1 as D (5 bases). This CDR3 is 14 amino acids long. With 9 bases removed from V and 1 base from J, the gap between germline ends came to 12 bases. Germline V gene lookup returns CDR1 KGHDR and CDR2 SFDVKD. CDR3 DNA sequence: TGTGCCACCTCCGGAAGGGGAAGCAATCAGCCCCAGCATTTT. Its protein product is CATSGRGSNQPQHF.

For the CDR3, the DNA is TGCAGCGTTCCGGGAAAAGGGTTGTACGAGCAGTACTTC. It specifies CSVPGKGLYEQYF. This chain links TRBV29-1 with TRBJ2-7, with TRBD2 as a possible D gene (5 bases). Trimming stripped 5 bases from V and 4 bases from J, with 15 bases between. This CDR3 has 13 amino acids. CDR1 and CDR2 (germline): SQVTM, ANQGSEA.

Comments on this clonotype: An end of the junction differs from the germline gene, which may be a read error. V gene TRBV20-1 combines with J gene TRBJ1-1, with D perhaps TRBD1 (5 bases). CDR3 size: 14 residues. The germline CDR1 and CDR2 sequences are DFQATT and SNEGSKA (reference sequence). CDR3 coding DNA: TGCGGTGCTAGAGAGGGAAGGGGATGGGCTGAAGCTTTCTTT. Translation: CGAREGRGWAEAFF.

The chain employs TRBV11-3 and TRBJ2-1; no clear D gene. Per the germline V gene, CDR1 is SGHNT and CDR2 is YENEEA. The CDR3 covers 14 residues. Trimming pared 0 bases from V and 5 bases from J, leaving 8 bases between. CDR3 region: CASSLDQANNEQFF. As DNA, the CDR3 is TGTGCCAGCAGCTTAGATCAGGCGAACAATGAGCAGTTCTTC.

The genes are TRBV20-1 and TRBJ2-3; D possibly corresponds to TRBD1 (5 bases). V gave up 3 bases and J gave up 4 bases, with 11 bases separating them. The germline CDR1 and CDR2 sequences are DFQATT and SNEGSKA (reference sequence). This CDR3 spans 13 amino acids. CDR3 in amino acids: CSASLTVADTQYF. As DNA, the CDR3 is TGCAGTGCTAGTTTGACAGTTGCAGATACGCAGTATTTT.